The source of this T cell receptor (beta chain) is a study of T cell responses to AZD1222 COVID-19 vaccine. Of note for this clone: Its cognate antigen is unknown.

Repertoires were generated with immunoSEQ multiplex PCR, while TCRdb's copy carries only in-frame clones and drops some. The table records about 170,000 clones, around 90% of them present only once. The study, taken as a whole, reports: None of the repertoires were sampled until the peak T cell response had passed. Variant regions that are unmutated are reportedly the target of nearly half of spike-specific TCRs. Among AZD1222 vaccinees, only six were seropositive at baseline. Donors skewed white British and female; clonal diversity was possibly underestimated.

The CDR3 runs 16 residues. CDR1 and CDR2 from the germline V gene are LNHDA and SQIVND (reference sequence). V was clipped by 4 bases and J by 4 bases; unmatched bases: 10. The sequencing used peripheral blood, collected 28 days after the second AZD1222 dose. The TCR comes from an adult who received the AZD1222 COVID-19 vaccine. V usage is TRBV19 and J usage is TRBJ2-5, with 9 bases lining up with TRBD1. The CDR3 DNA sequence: TGTGCCAGTAGTAATGCCGGGACAGGGTTTAGAGAGACCCAGTACTTC. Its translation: CASSNAGTGFRETQYF.